This T cell receptor (beta chain) came from a study of molecular identifiers for immune sequencing clone quantification. Whole-study results and caveats: Effector cells kept over 97% of their molecules in clones above 20 RNA copies, while naive cells kept under 1% there.

About this clonotype: Its antigen is as yet unknown.

The trim removed 5 bases at V and 3 bases at J, leaving 7 bases unmatched. Germline V gene sequence: CDR1 LNHNV, CDR2 YYDKDF (reference sequence). The CDR3 covers 15 residues. TCRdb re-analysed the PCR reads in MiXCR, keeping a single row per CDR3 protein. Of some 680,000 distinct CDR3 sequences in the sample, roughly 25% were seen once. Sequenced: naive CD8+ T cells from blood, with Jurkat cell RNA spiked in. Sample subset: FACS-sorted CD8+CD4-CCR7+CD45RA+ naive T cells. The chain uses TRBV15 and TRBJ1-1, with 9 positions matching TRBD1. The receptor was derived from a human donor in good health. Some libraries in this study had Jurkat cell RNA spiked in. The CDR3 sequence: CATSGGQGMDTEAFF. The DNA for the CDR3 is TGTGCCACCAGCGGGGGACAGGGCATGGACACTGAAGCTTTCTTT. Based on the CDR3 plus reference TRBV15 and TRBJ1-1, the full variable domain is DAMVIQNPRYQVTQFGKPVTLSCSQTLNHNVMYWYQQKSSQAPKLLFHYYDKDFNNEADTPDNFQSRRPNTSFCFLDIRSPGLGDTAMYLCATSGGQGMDTEAFFGQGTRLTVV.